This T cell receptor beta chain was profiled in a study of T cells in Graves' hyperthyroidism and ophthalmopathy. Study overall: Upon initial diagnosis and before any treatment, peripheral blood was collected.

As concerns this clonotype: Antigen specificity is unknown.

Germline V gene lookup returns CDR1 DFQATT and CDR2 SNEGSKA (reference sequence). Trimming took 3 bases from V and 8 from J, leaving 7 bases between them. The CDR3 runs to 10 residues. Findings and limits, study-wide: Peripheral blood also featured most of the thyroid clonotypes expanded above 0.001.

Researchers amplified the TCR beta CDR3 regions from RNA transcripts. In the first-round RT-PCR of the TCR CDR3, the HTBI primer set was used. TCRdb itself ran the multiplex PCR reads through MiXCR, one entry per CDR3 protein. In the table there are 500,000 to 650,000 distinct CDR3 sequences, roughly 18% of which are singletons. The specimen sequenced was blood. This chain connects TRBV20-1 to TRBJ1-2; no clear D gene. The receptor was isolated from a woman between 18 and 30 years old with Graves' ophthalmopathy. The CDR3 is CSARPRGYTF. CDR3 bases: TGCAGTGCTAGGCCGAGAGGCTACACCTTC.